Listed here are 25 T cell receptor beta chains from one sample, sequenced in a study of T cells in Graves' hyperthyroidism and ophthalmopathy. Researchers amplified the TCR beta CDR3 regions from RNA transcripts. Carried out on the TCR CDR3, a first-round RT-PCR used the HTBI primer set. TCRdb re-derived calls from the multiplex PCR reads in MiXCR, one entry per CDR3 protein. The sample holds nearly 750,000 distinct CDR3 sequences, under 45% seen once. Sequenced input: blood. Receptor source: a woman in her thirties or forties with Graves' hyperthyroidism.

This clonotype was seen ten or more times. V gene TRBV7-9 combines with J gene TRBJ1-2; D gene uncertain. The CDR3 length is 11 residues. The germline V gene has CDR1 SEHNR and CDR2 FQNEAQ (reference sequence). Trimming pared 4 bases from V and 8 bases from J, leaving 8 bases between. CDR3 sequence reads: CASSSNEGYTF. CDR3 bases: TGTGCCAGCAGCTCAAATGAGGGCTACACCTTC.

This clonotype was seen many times. The CDR3 reads CASSGMGLSEKLFF. The CDR3 DNA reads as TGTGCCAGCAGTGGTATGGGGCTTAGTGAAAAACTGTTTTTT. The rearrangement links TRBV2 to TRBJ1-4, with D tentatively TRBD1 (5 bases). V lost 4 bases, J lost 7 bases, and 13 bases lay in between. CDR1 and CDR2 from the germline V gene are SNHLY and FYNNEI. The CDR3 is 14 residues long.

There are many counts of this clonotype. The genes are TRBV29-1 and TRBJ2-5, with D uncertain. Trimming shortened V by 6 bases and J by 5 bases, and 13 bases separated the two germline ends. Germline V gene data show CDR1 as SQVTM and CDR2 as ANQGSEA. CDR3 length equals 12 residues. CDR3 protein: CSVHGIRETQYF. The CDR3 nucleotides are TGCAGCGTGCATGGGATTCGGGAGACCCAGTACTTC. Full variable domain (rest looked up from reference TRBV29-1 and TRBJ2-5): SAVISQKPSRDICQRGTSLTIQCQVDSQVTMMFWYRQQPGQSLTLIATANQGSEATYESGFVIDKFPISRPNLTFSTLTVSNMSPEDSSIYLCSVHGIRETQYFGPGTRLLVL.

The chain has TRBV7-8 and TRBJ1-4; TRBD1 agrees at 7 bases. Germline loops: CDR1 SGHVS, CDR2 FQNEAQ. V lost 1 base to trimming and J lost 7 bases; unmatched junction nucleotides: 15. CDR3 size: 18 residues. The CDR3 here is CASSLVSMVTGPFEKLFF. CDR3 bases: TGTGCCAGCAGCTTAGTTTCGATGGTGACAGGGCCTTTTGAAAAACTGTTTTTT.

V and J are TRBV10-3 and TRBJ2-2; 8 bases are a match to TRBD2. Germline assignment: CDR1 ENHRY and CDR2 SYGVKD. CDR3 length: 16 amino acids. V trimming: 4 bases; J trimming: 5 bases; junction bases outside the gene matches: 9. CDR3 sequence reads: CAISGTGGPGTGELFF. The CDR3 nucleotides are TGTGCCATCAGTGGGACGGGAGGGCCTGGTACCGGGGAGCTGTTTTTT.

This clonotype was counted only a few times. V usage is TRBV12-3 or TRBV12-4 and J usage is TRBJ1-4, with D tentatively TRBD1 (6 bases). The CDR3 length is 14 residues. Trimming cost V 5 bases and J 7 bases, with 14 bases left between them. In DNA form, the CDR3 reads TGTGCCAGCAGTCCGCAGGGGATTAGTGAAAAACTGTTTTTT. Residues: CASSPQGISEKLFF.

About this clonotype itself: One end of the junction fails to match germline, which may point to a read error. This chain connects TRBV10-1 to TRBJ2-7; tentative D call: TRBD1 (5 bases). Germline V CDR1 and CDR2: WNHNN, SYGVQD (reference sequence). This CDR3 has 14 residues. In DNA form, the CDR3 reads TGTGCCAGCAGCCAAGTAACAGGTTCCTACGAGCAGTACTTC. This gives the protein CASSQVTGSYEQYF.

To note about this clonotype: Compared with germline, one end of the junction differs, possibly owing to a read error. The chain joins TRBV7-4 to TRBJ1-2; 7 bases agree with TRBD1. The germline V gene has CDR1 SGHVT and CDR2 SQSDAQ. The CDR3 extends over 17 amino acids. CDR3: CASSLSRPGTENYGYTF. The CDR3 coding sequence is TGCGCCAGCAGCTTGTCGAGACCCGGGACAGAAAACTATGGCTACACCTTC.

V and J are TRBV6-2 or TRBV6-3 and TRBJ1-1, with D unresolved. CDR1 is MNHEY and CDR2 is SVGEGT in the germline V gene. The CDR3 covers 12 residues. The V end lost 2 bases, the J end lost 7 bases, and 8 bases lay between the germline ends. For the CDR3, the DNA is TGTGCCAGCAGTTACATAGGAGATGAAGCTTTCTTT. Translating it yields CASSYIGDEAFF.

This clonotype was observed a handful of times. The rearrangement links TRBV12-3 or TRBV12-4 to TRBJ2-5; tentatively, D is TRBD1 (8 bases). Trimming removed 5 bases from V and 3 bases from J, with 22 bases in between. The CDR3 length is 17 residues. The CDR3 protein is CASSPSYYRGGEETQYF. In DNA form, the CDR3 reads TGTGCCAGCAGTCCCTCATATTACAGGGGGGGTGAAGAGACCCAGTACTTC.

The V call is TRBV5-1, the J call TRBJ1-6; 8 bases match TRBD1. The V gene's germline CDR1 is SGHRS and CDR2 YFSETQ. Trimming removed 4 bases from V and 10 bases from J; junction bases left unmatched: 7. This CDR3 comprises 14 residues. CDR3 coding DNA: TGCGCCAGCAGCACCGGACAGGGAGGATCACCCCTCCACTTT. Amino acid sequence: CASSTGQGGSPLHF.

This clonotype was picked up many times. The rearrangement uses TRBV20-1 and TRBJ1-2; D is undetermined. This CDR3 is built from 11 residues. Trimming took off 1 base at V and 6 bases at J, with 6 bases between the two ends. Looked up from germline, CDR1 is DFQATT and CDR2 is SNEGSKA (reference sequence). The chain's CDR3 is CSARGLDGYTF. CDR3 nucleotides: TGCAGTGCTAGAGGGCTGGATGGCTACACCTTC.

The genes are TRBV4-1 and TRBJ1-6; the D is unclear. V was clipped by 3 bases and J by 11 bases, with 20 bases between them. The CDR3 is 16 residues long. Germline assignment: CDR1 MGHRA and CDR2 YSYEKL. The CDR3 sequence: CASSQDGLGANPPLHF. The DNA for the CDR3 is TGCGCCAGCAGCCAGGATGGGCTGGGAGCCAATCCACCCCTCCACTTT.

This clonotype was detected a few times. This chain connects TRBV12-3 or TRBV12-4 to TRBJ2-7; possible D gene TRBD1, 6 bases. This CDR3 is 14 amino acids long. V lost 7 bases and J 1 base, leaving 14 bases between the germline ends. The DNA of the CDR3 is TGTGCCAGCAACACTCAGGGGCCATCCTACGAGCAGTACTTC. Encoded protein: CASNTQGPSYEQYF.

Regarding this clonotype: Just one base apart from a much larger clone, this may be a read error. The V and J genes are TRBV19 and TRBJ1-2; D is possibly TRBD1 (5 bases). Germline V gives CDR1 LNHDA, CDR2 SQIVND (reference sequence). This CDR3 has 12 amino acids. In DNA form, the CDR3 reads TGTGCCAGTAAGTCCGGGGCGGATGGCCACACCTTC. Amino acid sequence: CASKSGADGHTF. Using reference TRBV19 and TRBJ1-2 for the parts outside the CDR3, the full variable domain is DGGITQSPKYLFRKEGQNVTLSCEQNLNHDAMYWYRQDPGQGLRLIYYSQIVNDFQKGDIAEGYSVSREKKESFPLTVTSAQKNPTAFYLCASKSGADGHTFGSGTRLTVV.

The chain carries TRBV10-1 and TRBJ2-3; no definite D call. The ends were cut back, 6 bases at V and 2 bases at J, with 6 bases in the middle. There are 12 residues in the CDR3. Germline V CDR1 and CDR2: WNHNN, SYGVQD (reference sequence). In nucleotides, the CDR3 is TGCGCCAGCAGCGCGACCACAGATACGCAGTATTTT. It codes for CASSATTDTQYF.

To note about this clonotype: The junction does not match germline at one end; this may be a read error. The genes are TRBV5-5 and TRBJ2-6, with unresolved D. CDR3 length: 18 residues. Germline CDR1 is SGHKS and CDR2 is YYEKEE (reference sequence). The CDR3 region has the DNA TGCGCCAGCAACATTGACTTCATGGGTGGTGATGGGGCCAACGTCCTGACTTTC. Amino acid sequence: CASNIDFMGGDGANVLTF.

There are many counts of this clonotype. The genes are TRBV5-1 and TRBJ2-5; the D is unclear. Deletions cut 0 bases from V and 1 base from J, with 7 bases between. The CDR3 runs 14 residues. Germline V gene sequence: CDR1 SGHRS, CDR2 YFSETQ. CDR3 in amino acids: CASSLVQSQETQYF. DNA for the CDR3: TGCGCCAGCAGCTTGGTACAGTCCCAAGAGACCCAGTACTTC.

This clonotype showed up many times. V and J are TRBV10-2 and TRBJ1-4; a possible D gene is TRBD1 (6 bases). This CDR3 has 17 residues. Germline-derived CDR1 and CDR2 are WSHSY and SAAADI. The V end lost 2 bases, the J end lost 3 bases, and 16 bases lay between the germline ends. CDR3 in amino acids: CASSEMLLDSPNEKLFF. CDR3 DNA sequence: TGCGCCAGCAGTGAGATGCTCCTGGACAGTCCTAATGAAAAACTGTTTTTT.

This clonotype was recorded at least ten times. A much larger clone differs by one base, so this may be a read error. The V gene is TRBV3-1, the J gene TRBJ1-2; a possible D gene is TRBD1 (6 bases). Trimming shortened V by 2 bases and J by 2 bases, and 6 bases separated the two germline ends. CDR1 is LGHDT and CDR2 is YNNKEL in the germline V gene (reference sequence). The CDR3 extends over 13 amino acids. The CDR3 nucleotides are TGTGCCAGCAGCCAACAGGGGAACTATGGCTACACCTTC. Encoded protein: CASSQQGNYGYTF.

This clonotype was observed a few times. This chain connects TRBV12-3 or TRBV12-4 to TRBJ1-2; D unresolved. The V and J ends lost 5 bases and 3 bases respectively, with 19 bases between them. CDR3 size: 16 residues. CDR3 sequence reads: CASSEDPAGGYYGYTF. CDR3 nucleotides: TGTGCCAGCAGTGAAGACCCCGCTGGAGGGTACTATGGCTACACCTTC.

This rearrangement joins TRBV7-9 to TRBJ1-1, with D hard to call. This CDR3 is 11 amino acids long. Trimming cost V 8 bases and J 10 bases, with 14 bases left between them. Germline lookup yields CDR1 SEHNR and CDR2 FQNEAQ (reference sequence). The CDR3 DNA is TGTGCCAGCCGGACCGAGGGCAGAGCTTTCTTT. Its translation: CASRTEGRAFF.

The table lists this clonotype with many counts. The chain recombines TRBV7-2 with TRBJ1-6, with a weak D call TRBD1 (5 bases). V lost 3 bases and J lost 7, with 10 bases in between. Germline CDR1 is SGHTA and CDR2 is FQGNSA. The CDR3 totals 14 residues. For the CDR3, the DNA is TGTGCCAGCAGCTTCCGGGACCTAAATTCACCCCTCCACTTT. It encodes CASSFRDLNSPLHF. Using reference TRBV7-2 and TRBJ1-6 for the parts outside the CDR3, the full variable domain is GAGVSQSPSNKVTEKGKDVELRCDPISGHTALYWYRQSLGQGLEFLIYFQGNSAPDKSGLPSDRFSAERTGGSVSTLTIQRTQQEDSAVYLCASSFRDLNSPLHFGNGTRLTVT.

This clonotype was recorded a few times. The V gene is TRBV6-1, the J gene TRBJ2-7; the match to TRBD2 covers 14 bases. This CDR3 region has 17 residues. V lost 4 bases to trimming and J lost 3 bases; unmatched junction nucleotides: 8. Germline V gene data show CDR1 as MNHNS and CDR2 as SASEGT. CDR3 DNA: TGTGCCAGCAGTGGATCCGGGACTAGCGGGAGTTTCTACGAGCAGTACTTC. This codes for CASSGSGTSGSFYEQYF.

This clonotype was recorded a few times. The CDR3 DNA is TGTGCCAGCAGGATCGACGGGAATCAGCCCCAGCATTTT. This codes for CASRIDGNQPQHF. This chain connects TRBV6-5 to TRBJ1-5; D unresolved. This CDR3 spans 13 amino acids. The germline V gene encodes CDR1 MNHEY and CDR2 SVGAGI. Trimming removed 6 bases at V and 4 bases at J, with 10 bases between.